The text below deals with one T cell receptor (beta chain). The record originates from a study of blood T cell repertoires in COVID-19. Study overall: Samples came from the United States, Italy and Spain, spanning acute and convalescent COVID-19.

Germline loops: CDR1 LGHDT, CDR2 YNNKEL (reference sequence). After removal of 8 bases from V and 6 bases from J, the junction contained 3 bases not matched to a gene. This CDR3 has 13 amino acids. As handled by the study authors: Cell counts per sample came from amplifying reference gene primers. Data came from immunoSEQ multiplex PCR; TCRdb stores just in-frame clones and leaves some out. From that table come the V and J calls and clone size; the DNA was used to work out D and trimming. The sample includes about 140,000 clones, around nine tenths of them seen just once. The receptor's source is a woman in her 50s with acute or convalescent COVID-19. The chain links TRBV3-1 (or the pseudogene TRBV3-2) to TRBJ2-7, with 14 bases matching TRBD2. Specimen: peripheral blood. The CDR3 coding sequence is TGTGCCAGCCGTGGACTAGCGGGAGGCGAGCAGTACTTC. Translating gives CASRGLAGGEQYF.